The 23 T cell receptor beta chains below were found in one sample sequenced in a study of blood T cells in healthy people across ages. A second PCR of roughly 7 to 11 cycles used a sample-barcoded 5' primer and a J-beta primer mix. A single record per CDR3 protein comes from TCRdb applying MiXCR to the 5' RACE reads. This sample carries approximately 770,000 distinct CDR3 sequences, about three fifths of them seen once, and the ten largest clones take over 20%. Sequenced: blood. The source of these receptors is a man aged 25 to 40 in good health.

The chain joins TRBV12-3 or TRBV12-4 to TRBJ2-5, with D perhaps assigned TRBD1 or TRBD2 (5 bases each). CDR3 length equals 16 residues. The V end lost 4 bases, the J end lost 5 bases, and 20 bases lay between the germline ends. For the CDR3, the DNA is TGTGCCAGCAGTTCTCCCGGGGCCTCGCTGGGGGAGACCCAGTACTTC. Translation: CASSSPGASLGETQYF.

The rearrangement joins TRBV5-1 to TRBJ2-5, with 9 bases aligning to TRBD1. Germline values: CDR1 SGHRS, CDR2 YFSETQ. The CDR3 runs 15 residues. V was clipped by 4 bases and J by 5 bases; unmatched bases: 9. CDR3 sequence: CASSPSGTGFETQYF. Written as DNA, the CDR3 is TGCGCCAGCAGCCCCAGCGGGACAGGGTTCGAGACCCAGTACTTC.

This clonotype has just one count. The J gene is TRBJ1-2, the V gene TRBV7-9; D not certain. From germline, CDR1 is SEHNR and CDR2 FQNEAQ (reference sequence). The germline V and J ends were trimmed by 0 bases and 4 bases, with 15 bases remaining between them. The CDR3 loop spans 16 amino acids. DNA of the CDR3: TGTGCCAGCAGCTTAGCCGGGGTCGAGACTGGCTATGGCTACACCTTC. The encoded protein is CASSLAGVETGYGYTF. Drawing the rest from reference TRBV7-9 and TRBJ1-2, the complete variable domain is DTGVSQNPRHKITKRGQNVTFRCDPISEHNRLYWYRQTLGQGPEFLTYFQNEAQLEKSRLLSDRFSAERPKGSFSTLEIQRTEQGDSAMYLCASSLAGVETGYGYTFGSGTRLTVV.

The chain is built from TRBV20-1 and TRBJ2-2; the match to TRBD2 covers 7 bases. This CDR3 has 16 residues. V gave up 3 bases and J gave up 2 bases; unmatched junction bases: 9. Germline CDR1 is DFQATT and CDR2 is SNEGSKA (reference sequence). The CDR3 DNA reads TGCAGTGCTAGTCGTCTGGAGCGGGGTAACACCGGGGAGCTGTTTTTT. As protein: CSASRLERGNTGELFF.

V usage is TRBV5-1 and J usage is TRBJ2-5; D may be TRBD1 (5 bases). Germline values: CDR1 SGHRS, CDR2 YFSETQ. This CDR3 region has 13 residues. The V end was cut by 1 base, the J end by 5 bases, with 9 bases between. CDR3 DNA: TGCGCCAGCAGCTTGATTCCAGGGGAGACCCAGTACTTC. This codes for CASSLIPGETQYF.

J is TRBJ1-6 and V is TRBV12-3 or TRBV12-4; no reliable D call. The CDR3 sequence is 16 residues long. V shed 6 bases and J shed 3 bases, with 15 bases lying between them. The CDR3 spells CASRVDGAFYNSPLHF. The CDR3 region has the DNA TGTGCCAGCAGGGTGGACGGTGCTTTCTATAATTCACCCCTCCACTTT.

The chain couples TRBV10-1 to TRBJ2-3; D is possibly TRBD1 or TRBD2 (5 bases each). The CDR3 is 14 amino acids. In germline, CDR1 is WNHNN, CDR2 SYGVQD (reference sequence). The germline V and J ends were trimmed by 4 bases and 2 bases, with 10 bases remaining between them. The CDR3 is CASSAGPTTDTQYF. CDR3 sequence (DNA): TGCGCCAGCAGTGCGGGACCCACCACAGATACGCAGTATTTT.

This sequence joins TRBV20-1 and TRBJ2-5, with TRBD2 matching 13 bases. Germline lookup yields CDR1 DFQATT and CDR2 SNEGSKA (reference sequence). The CDR3 runs to 16 residues. V was clipped by 5 bases and J by 5 bases; unmatched bases: 11. The CDR3, as DNA: TGCAGTGCTCCTACCCGGACTAGCGGGAGAGGGGAGACCCAGTACTTC. Amino acids: CSAPTRTSGRGETQYF.

The CDR3 bases are TGTGCCAGCAGCCGGGACAGGACCCATGAGCAGTTCTTC. It is translated as CASSRDRTHEQFF. The rearrangement links TRBV6-5 to TRBJ2-1, with TRBD1 matching over 8 bases. CDR3 length equals 13 residues. CDR1 and CDR2 (germline): MNHEY, SVGAGI. V was clipped by 6 bases and J by 8 bases; unmatched bases: 6.

This clonotype was counted once. The chain employs TRBV5-1 and TRBJ2-1; 11 bases agree with TRBD2. The V segment lost 4 bases and the J segment 8 bases; nucleotides outside the gene matches: 11. The CDR3 runs 16 residues. CDR1 is SGHRS and CDR2 is YFSETQ in the germline V gene. The CDR3 region is CASSVSTSGVSDEQFF. The CDR3 nucleotides are TGCGCCAGCAGCGTTTCGACTAGCGGGGTAAGCGATGAGCAGTTCTTC.

This chain links TRBV7-2 with TRBJ2-1; 12 nucleotides line up with TRBD1. Germline V gives CDR1 SGHTA, CDR2 FQGNSA. V was clipped by 4 bases and J by 12 bases; unmatched bases: 10. This CDR3 is 15 amino acids long. DNA of the CDR3: TGTGCCAGCAGCTCCCGGGACAGGGGGCCCGTGGGGCAGTTCTTC. This codes for CASSSRDRGPVGQFF.

This chain joins TRBV20-1 and TRBJ1-1; D is possibly TRBD1 (6 bases). Trimming removed 6 bases from V and 4 bases from J, with 18 bases in between. The CDR3 has 14 amino acids. Germline V gives CDR1 DFQATT, CDR2 SNEGSKA (reference sequence). This CDR3 reads CSAPTTGPSTEAFF. Here the CDR3 DNA reads TGCAGTGCCCCAACGACAGGCCCGAGCACTGAAGCTTTCTTT.

The rearrangement uses TRBV20-1 and TRBJ2-7; 7 nucleotides match TRBD1. The CDR3 loop spans 13 amino acids. The V gene end was trimmed by 2 bases and the J gene end by 3 bases; junction bases not matched to a gene: 4. Germline V gene sequence: CDR1 DFQATT, CDR2 SNEGSKA (reference sequence). This CDR3 reads CSARSTGLYEQYF. The CDR3 nucleotides are TGCAGTGCTAGATCGACAGGGCTCTACGAGCAGTACTTC.

This chain connects TRBV7-9 to TRBJ1-5; 7 bases align to TRBD1. Per the germline V gene, CDR1 is SEHNR and CDR2 is FQNEAQ (reference sequence). The CDR3 is 15 residues long. Losses at the gene ends were 4 bases for V and 5 bases for J; bases not matched to a gene: 8. CDR3 DNA sequence: TGTGCCAGCAGCTCCACAGGGGAGGGGGATCAGCCCCAGCATTTT. It is translated as CASSSTGEGDQPQHF.

This clonotype occurred a few times. This CDR3 reads CASSLVGAMNTEAFF. CDR3 bases: TGTGCCAGCAGCTTAGTAGGGGCCATGAACACTGAAGCTTTCTTT. The V and J genes are TRBV7-2 and TRBJ1-1; TRBD1 is a possible D gene (5 bases). The V end lost 1 base, the J end lost 0 bases, and 9 bases lay between the germline ends. This CDR3 region has 15 residues. Germline CDR1 is SGHTA and CDR2 is FQGNSA.

This clonotype was observed a few times. This chain joins TRBV6-6 and TRBJ1-5; TRBD1 might be the D (5 bases). Germline CDR1 MNHNY, CDR2 SVGAGI (reference sequence). Trimming removed 5 bases at V and 4 bases at J, with 12 bases between. The CDR3 extends over 14 amino acids. The CDR3 DNA follows: TGTGCCAGCAGTCTTACGACAGATAATCAGCCCCAGCATTTT. It codes for CASSLTTDNQPQHF.

J is TRBJ2-3 and V is TRBV7-2, with D perhaps matching TRBD2 (5 bases). From germline, CDR1 is SGHTA and CDR2 FQGNSA. The CDR3 sequence is 12 residues long. Between the trimmed V and J ends, which lost 8 bases and 0 bases, there was a span of 6 bases. The CDR3 protein is CASGLSTDTQYF. CDR3 in DNA: TGTGCCAGCGGACTTAGCACAGATACGCAGTATTTT.

The chain combines TRBV6-4 with TRBJ1-6, with unresolved D. This CDR3 has 20 residues. V lost 0 bases, J lost 8 bases, and 26 bases lay in between. CDR1 is MRHNA and CDR2 is SNTAGT in the germline V gene. In DNA, the CDR3 is TGTGCCAGCAGTGACTCGATTAATCCGTGGGCAGGACGATTGGATTCACCCCTCCACTTT. It encodes CASSDSINPWAGRLDSPLHF.

J is TRBJ2-1 and V is TRBV10-3, with a possible D match to TRBD2 (5 bases). Germline V gene data show CDR1 as ENHRY and CDR2 as SYGVKD. This CDR3 contains 16 residues. With 0 bases removed from V and 1 base from J, the gap between germline ends came to 10 bases. The CDR3 nucleotides read TGTGCCATCAGTGAGTCTTTGGGAGATTCCTACAATGAGCAGTTCTTC. It translates to CAISESLGDSYNEQFF.

The chain is built from TRBV5-1 and TRBJ2-1; 7 bases match TRBD1. V was pared by 5 bases and J by 4 bases, with 9 bases of the junction left unmatched. The CDR3 is 15 amino acids. Germline V gene data show CDR1 as SGHRS and CDR2 as YFSETQ. The CDR3 loop is CASRPTDRAYNEQFF. The CDR3 nucleotides read TGCGCCAGCAGACCTACTGACAGGGCGTACAATGAGCAGTTCTTC.

In this sample, this clonotype turned up once. The chain carries TRBV6-2 or TRBV6-3 and TRBJ2-3, with 7 nucleotides matching TRBD2. The CDR3 has 15 amino acids. Germline V lookup: CDR1 MNHEY, CDR2 SVGEGT. With 2 bases clipped from V and 3 bases from J, the junction kept 5 bases outside the gene matches. CDR3 amino acids: CASSYGGRMTDTQYF. The CDR3 DNA follows: TGTGCCAGCAGTTACGGCGGGAGAATGACAGATACGCAGTATTTT.

The rearrangement links TRBV5-6 to TRBJ2-7; D not certain. The J call may be incorrect, as the DNA end agrees better with TRBJ2-5. From germline, CDR1 is SGHDT and CDR2 YYEEEE. The CDR3 is 12 residues long. The CDR3 region is CASSLYKETQYF. The CDR3 DNA reads as TGTGCCAGCAGCTTGTACAAAGAGACCCAGTACTTC.

CDR3 region: CASSPGKTGGRNEQYF. The CDR3, as DNA: TGTGCCAGCAGCCCGGGGAAAACAGGGGGAAGGAATGAGCAGTACTTC. The chain uses TRBV7-3 and TRBJ2-1; 8 bases align to TRBD1. TRBJ2-7 matches the DNA end more closely, so the J call is doubtful. Germline V CDR1 and CDR2: SGHTA, FQGTGA. The CDR3 loop spans 16 amino acids.